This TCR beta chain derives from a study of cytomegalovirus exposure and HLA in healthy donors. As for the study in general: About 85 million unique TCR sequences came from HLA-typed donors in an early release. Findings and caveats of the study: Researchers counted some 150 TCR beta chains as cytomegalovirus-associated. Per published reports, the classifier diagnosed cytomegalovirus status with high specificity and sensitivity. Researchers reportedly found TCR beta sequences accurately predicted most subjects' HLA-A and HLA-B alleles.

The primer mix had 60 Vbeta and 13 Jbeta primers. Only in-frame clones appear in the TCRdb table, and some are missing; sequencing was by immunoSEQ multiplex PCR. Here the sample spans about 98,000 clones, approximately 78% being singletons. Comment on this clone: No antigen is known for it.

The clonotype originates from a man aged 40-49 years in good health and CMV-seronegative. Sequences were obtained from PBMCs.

In DNA form, the CDR3 reads TGTGCCAGCAGCTATACAGGGGTTGGAAACACCATATATTTT. Translating it yields CASSYTGVGNTIYF. The V call is TRBV13, the J call TRBJ1-3; 7 positions agree with TRBD1. Germline CDR1 and CDR2: PRHDT and FYEKMQ (reference sequence). This CDR3 spans 14 amino acids. The junction had 3 bases not matched to a gene; V was cut back by 4 bases and J by 3 bases.